This TCR beta chain emerged from a study of shared clonotypes between healthy human individuals. CDR3 length: 14 residues. Trimming cost V 6 bases and J 0 bases; bases outside gene matches: 3. CDR1 WNHNN and CDR2 SYGVQD come from the germline V gene (reference sequence). Sequenced by immunoSEQ multiplex PCR; TCRdb stores in-frame clones only, minus some. The repertoire holds around 2,000,000 clones, 85% to 95% seen once, with 0.13% in the top ten. Sequencing used naive CD4+ T cells sorted from blood. Subset specified: CD45RA+ positively selected. This chain uses TRBV10-1 with TRBJ2-3, with 7 positions matching TRBD2. This receptor was taken from a man in his late teens or twenties in good health. CDR3: CASSSSGSTDTQYF. In DNA, the CDR3 is TGCGCCAGCAGCAGTAGCGGGAGCACAGATACGCAGTATTTT.